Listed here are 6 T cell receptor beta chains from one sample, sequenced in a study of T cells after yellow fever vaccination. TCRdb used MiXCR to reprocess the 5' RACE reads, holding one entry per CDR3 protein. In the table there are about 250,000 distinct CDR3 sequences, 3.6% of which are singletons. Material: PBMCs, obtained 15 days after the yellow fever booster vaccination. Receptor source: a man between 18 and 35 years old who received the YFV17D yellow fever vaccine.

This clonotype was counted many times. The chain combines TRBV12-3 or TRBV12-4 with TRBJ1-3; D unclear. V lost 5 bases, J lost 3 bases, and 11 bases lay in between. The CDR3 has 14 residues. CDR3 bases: TGTGCCAGCAGTCCGTCGGCGGGTGGAAACACCATATATTTT. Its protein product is CASSPSAGGNTIYF.

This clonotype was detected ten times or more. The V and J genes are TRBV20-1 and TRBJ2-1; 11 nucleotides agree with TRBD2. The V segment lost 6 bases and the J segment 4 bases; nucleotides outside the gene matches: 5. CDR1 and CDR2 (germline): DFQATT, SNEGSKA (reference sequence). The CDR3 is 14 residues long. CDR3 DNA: TGCAGTGCCCTCCGACTAGCGGGATACAATGAGCAGTTCTTC. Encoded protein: CSALRLAGYNEQFF.

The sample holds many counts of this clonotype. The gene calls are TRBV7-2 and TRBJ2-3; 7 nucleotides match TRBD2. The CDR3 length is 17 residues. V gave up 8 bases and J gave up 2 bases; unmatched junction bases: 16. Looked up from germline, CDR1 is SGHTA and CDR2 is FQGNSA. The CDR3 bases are TGTGCCAGCGGAGGCCCCCAAGCGGGACCTTTCACAGATACGCAGTATTTT. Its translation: CASGGPQAGPFTDTQYF. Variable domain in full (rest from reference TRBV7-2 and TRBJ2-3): GAGVSQSPSNKVTEKGKDVELRCDPISGHTALYWYRQSLGQGLEFLIYFQGNSAPDKSGLPSDRFSAERTGGSVSTLTIQRTQQEDSAVYLCASGGPQAGPFTDTQYFGPGTRLTVL.

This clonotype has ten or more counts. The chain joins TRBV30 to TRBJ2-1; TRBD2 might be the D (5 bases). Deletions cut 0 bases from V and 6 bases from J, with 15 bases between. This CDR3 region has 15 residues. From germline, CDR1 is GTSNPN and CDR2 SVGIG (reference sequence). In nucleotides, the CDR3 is TGTGCCTGGAGTGTAAGAGGGAACCCCCTCAATGAGCAGTTCTTC. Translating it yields CAWSVRGNPLNEQFF. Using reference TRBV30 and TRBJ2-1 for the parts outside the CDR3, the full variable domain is SQTIHQWPATLVQPVGSPLSLECTVEGTSNPNLYWYRQAAGRGLQLLFYSVGIGQISSEVPQNLSASRPQDRQFILSSKKLLLSDSGFYLCAWSVRGNPLNEQFFGPGTRLTVL.

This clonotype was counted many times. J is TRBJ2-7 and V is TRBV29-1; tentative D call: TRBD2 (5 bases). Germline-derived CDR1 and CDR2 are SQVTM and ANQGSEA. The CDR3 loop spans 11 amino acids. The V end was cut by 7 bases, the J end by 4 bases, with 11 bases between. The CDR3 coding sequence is TGCAGCGCCTCCGAGGGTTACGAGCAGTACGTC. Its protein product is CSASEGYEQYV.

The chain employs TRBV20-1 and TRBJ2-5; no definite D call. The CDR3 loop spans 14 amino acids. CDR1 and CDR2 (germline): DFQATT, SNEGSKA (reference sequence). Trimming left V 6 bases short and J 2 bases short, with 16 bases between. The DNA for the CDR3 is TGCAGTGCCCCCCGGCCGGGCAGACAAGAGACCCAGTACTTC. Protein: CSAPRPGRQETQYF.